Detailed here is one TCR beta chain. Antigen unknown. The data were obtained in a study of identical twins. Study results and limitations: The same donors were not followed; conclusions instead depended on cross-sectional statistical analysis. An excess of low generation probability was shown by twin-shared out-of-frame alpha sequences. Memory repertoires lacked the insertion deficit that abundant cord blood beta clonotypes showed.

Template switching added a universal primer binding site, and final cDNA carried unique molecular identifiers. TCRdb re-called the 5' RACE reads through MiXCR, storing one row per CDR3 protein. The data show about 330,000 distinct CDR3 sequences, 9% to 15% seen once. V was clipped by 6 bases and J by 5 bases, with 19 bases between them. Germline V gene lookup returns CDR1 MNHNS and CDR2 SASEGT. This CDR3 is built from 15 residues. The sample was also linked to a second study, of yellow fever vaccine responses in identical twins.

This chain connects TRBV6-1 to TRBJ2-5; the D is unclear. This sequence originates from a woman between 18 and 30 years old in good health. Sequenced: CD8+ T cells sorted from blood. The CDR3 sequence is CASSTEGFTGETQYF. In DNA, the CDR3 is TGTGCCAGCAGCACCGAAGGGTTTACTGGGGAGACCCAGTACTTC.